These T cell receptor beta chains were read from a single sample in a study of vaccination and CD4 T cells after COVID-19. Each CDR3 protein is one row after TCRdb ran MiXCR on the PCR reads. Altogether some 11,000 distinct CDR3 sequences are present, 35% to 50% being singletons, with the ten largest covering 18%. No antigen has been assigned to these receptors. Input material: cultured CD4+ T cells from blood. These receptors were collected from a human donor with COVID-19. Each CDR3 is given with its conserved first and last residue. The D gene is left open where the match is weak. Not every row has a clone size; where given, it reads once, few, many or a size class.

d_gene: TRBD1
v_gene: TRBV4-2
j_gene: TRBJ1-6
abundance: few
CDR3nt: TGTGCCAGCAGCCAGACGACAGGGCTGCATTCACCCCTCCACTTT
CDR3aa: CASSQTTGLHSPLHF

d_gene: TRBD2
v_gene: TRBV12-3/TRBV12-4
j_gene: TRBJ2-7
abundance: -
CDR3nt: TGTGCCAGCAGTCCGGGACTAGTCTACGAGCAGTACTTC
CDR3aa: CASSPGLVYEQYF

d_gene: TRBD1
v_gene: TRBV7-2
j_gene: TRBJ2-5
abundance: -
CDR3nt: TGTGCCAGCAGCTTAGGACAGGGGGCGCCCGGGACCCAGTACTTC
CDR3aa: CASSLGQGAPGTQYF

d_gene: -
v_gene: TRBV11-2
j_gene: TRBJ2-3
abundance: -
CDR3nt: TGTGCCAGCAGCTCCACCTGGTTGGGAGATACGCAGTATTTT
CDR3aa: CASSSTWLGDTQYF

d_gene: -
v_gene: TRBV19
j_gene: TRBJ2-2
abundance: -
CDR3nt: TGTGCCAGTAGTATCGTCAGGTGGGGCACCGGGGAGCTGTTTTTT
CDR3aa: CASSIVRWGTGELFF

d_gene: -
v_gene: TRBV11-2
j_gene: TRBJ1-5
abundance: -
CDR3nt: TGTGCCAGCAGCTTAGATCTTGAGGGGAGCGGCAATCAGCCCCAGCATTTT
CDR3aa: CASSLDLEGSGNQPQHF

d_gene: -
v_gene: TRBV7-9
j_gene: TRBJ1-1
abundance: -
CDR3nt: TGTGCCAGCAGCTTAGAAACGGGGGCGAACACTGAAGCTTTCTTT
CDR3aa: CASSLETGANTEAFF

d_gene: TRBD2
v_gene: TRBV7-2
j_gene: TRBJ2-7
abundance: few
CDR3nt: TGTGCCAGCAGCCCCGCGGGAGCGGGGGGTTCCCACGAGCAGTACTTC
CDR3aa: CASSPAGAGGSHEQYF

d_gene: -
v_gene: TRBV5-1
j_gene: TRBJ2-2
abundance: -
CDR3nt: TGCGCCAGCAGCTTTGAGGGGAAGGAAGCCGGGGAGCTGTTTTTT
CDR3aa: CASSFEGKEAGELFF

d_gene: -
v_gene: TRBV20-1
j_gene: TRBJ2-3
abundance: -
CDR3nt: TGCAGTGCTAGGGGGTTTATGCGGGGGCAAGATACGCAGTATTTT
CDR3aa: CSARGFMRGQDTQYF

d_gene: -
v_gene: TRBV11-2
j_gene: TRBJ1-1
abundance: -
CDR3nt: TGTGCCAGCAGCCCGAAAGGGACTGAAGCTTTCTTT
CDR3aa: CASSPKGTEAFF

d_gene: -
v_gene: TRBV11-2
j_gene: TRBJ1-5
abundance: few
CDR3nt: TGTGCCAGCAGCCCCACAGGGAATCAGCCCCAGCATTTT
CDR3aa: CASSPTGNQPQHF

d_gene: -
v_gene: TRBV5-1
j_gene: TRBJ2-3
abundance: -
CDR3nt: TGCGCCAGCAGCTTGGCCGACAGCCAAAGCACAGATACGCAGTATTTT
CDR3aa: CASSLADSQSTDTQYF

d_gene: TRBD2
v_gene: TRBV6-2/TRBV6-3
j_gene: TRBJ2-7
abundance: hyperexpanded
CDR3nt: TGTGCCAGCACTATCCGACTAGCGGGGAATGGCGAGCAGTACTTC
CDR3aa: CASTIRLAGNGEQYF

d_gene: -
v_gene: TRBV7-2
j_gene: TRBJ2-7
abundance: few
CDR3nt: TGTGCCAGCAGCCCTCCCCTATTGACCTACGAGCAGTACTTC
CDR3aa: CASSPPLLTYEQYF

d_gene: -
v_gene: TRBV7-2
j_gene: TRBJ2-1
abundance: -
CDR3nt: TGTGCCAGCAGCCCACAACCCAACAATGAGCAGTTCTTC
CDR3aa: CASSPQPNNEQFF

d_gene: -
v_gene: TRBV11-3
j_gene: TRBJ2-1
abundance: -
CDR3nt: TGTGCCAGCAGCTTAAGCTGGAGCTCCTACAATGAGCAGTTCTTC
CDR3aa: CASSLSWSSYNEQFF

d_gene: -
v_gene: TRBV15
j_gene: TRBJ2-2
abundance: few
CDR3nt: TGTGCCACCAGCTTTAGGACAGCGAACACCGGGGAGCTGTTTTTT
CDR3aa: CATSFRTANTGELFF

d_gene: -
v_gene: TRBV19
j_gene: TRBJ1-1
abundance: few
CDR3nt: TGTGCCAGTAGTATCAGGGCCGGGGACATGAACACTGAAGCTTTCTTT
CDR3aa: CASSIRAGDMNTEAFF

d_gene: -
v_gene: TRBV27
j_gene: TRBJ1-6
abundance: -
CDR3nt: TGTGCCAGCAGTCGAGAGGGGAGCTCCTATAATTCACCCCTCCACTTT
CDR3aa: CASSREGSSYNSPLHF

d_gene: -
v_gene: TRBV6-1
j_gene: TRBJ2-7
abundance: -
CDR3nt: TGTGCCACCGCGACAGCTTACGAGCAGTACTTC
CDR3aa: CATATAYEQYF

d_gene: TRBD1
v_gene: TRBV7-9
j_gene: TRBJ1-1
abundance: few
CDR3nt: TGTGCCAGCAGCGTCCGACAGGGAGACACTGAAGCTTTCTTT
CDR3aa: CASSVRQGDTEAFF

d_gene: -
v_gene: TRBV6-2/TRBV6-3
j_gene: TRBJ2-3
abundance: -
CDR3nt: TGTGCCAGCAGTTACGTTGTTTCAGATACGCAGTATTTT
CDR3aa: CASSYVVSDTQYF

d_gene: TRBD1
v_gene: TRBV7-2
j_gene: TRBJ1-2
abundance: few
CDR3nt: TGTGCCAGCAGCCCTGGGGACAGGGCGATTAACTATGGCTACACCTTC
CDR3aa: CASSPGDRAINYGYTF

d_gene: TRBD1
v_gene: TRBV30
j_gene: TRBJ1-5
abundance: -
CDR3nt: TGTGCCTGGAGTGCCGAGGGGGCTTGGAATCAGCCCCAGCATTTT
CDR3aa: CAWSAEGAWNQPQHF

d_gene: TRBD2
v_gene: TRBV12-3/TRBV12-4
j_gene: TRBJ2-7
abundance: few
CDR3nt: TGTGCCAGCAGTAGCCGGGACTATTCCTCCGAGCAGTACTTC
CDR3aa: CASSSRDYSSEQYF

d_gene: -
v_gene: TRBV20-1
j_gene: TRBJ1-5
abundance: -
CDR3nt: TGCAGTGCTAGAGATGGGGCGGGGAGGGCTGGCAATCAGCCCCAGCATTTT
CDR3aa: CSARDGAGRAGNQPQHF

d_gene: TRBD2
v_gene: TRBV19
j_gene: TRBJ2-2
abundance: -
CDR3nt: TGTGCCAGTAGTCCCACGCGGGGGACCGGGGAGCTGTTTTTT
CDR3aa: CASSPTRGTGELFF

d_gene: -
v_gene: TRBV12-3/TRBV12-4
j_gene: TRBJ1-2
abundance: -
CDR3nt: TGTGCCAGCAGTTTGGGGCAGGCGGTGGGCTACACCTTC
CDR3aa: CASSLGQAVGYTF

d_gene: -
v_gene: TRBV12-3/TRBV12-4
j_gene: TRBJ1-2
abundance: -
CDR3nt: TGTGCCAGCAGTTTGGGTGGGGGTCGTGGCTACACCTTC
CDR3aa: CASSLGGGRGYTF

d_gene: TRBD1
v_gene: TRBV6-2/TRBV6-3
j_gene: TRBJ1-1
abundance: -
CDR3nt: TGTGCCAGCAGCAGACAGGGGGGTATGAACACTGAAGCTTTCTTT
CDR3aa: CASSRQGGMNTEAFF

d_gene: -
v_gene: TRBV10-3
j_gene: TRBJ1-3
abundance: -
CDR3nt: TGTGCCATCAGTGATTGGGGGGCTGGAAACACCATATATTTT
CDR3aa: CAISDWGAGNTIYF

d_gene: -
v_gene: TRBV6-1
j_gene: TRBJ1-5
abundance: -
CDR3nt: TGTGCCAGCATGGTGGGGGGGCAAAATCAGCCCCAGCATTTT
CDR3aa: CASMVGGQNQPQHF

d_gene: -
v_gene: TRBV7-8
j_gene: TRBJ2-3
abundance: -
CDR3nt: TGTGCCAGCACTATGCAGCGTGGCCTCCCAGATACGCAGTATTTT
CDR3aa: CASTMQRGLPDTQYF

d_gene: -
v_gene: TRBV19
j_gene: TRBJ2-6
abundance: -
CDR3nt: TGTGCCAGTAGCGAAACTGGGGCCAACGTCCTGACTTTC
CDR3aa: CASSETGANVLTF

d_gene: TRBD1
v_gene: TRBV19
j_gene: TRBJ2-5
abundance: -
CDR3nt: TGTGCCAGTAGTATCCGGACAGGGGACGAGACCCAGTACTTC
CDR3aa: CASSIRTGDETQYF

d_gene: -
v_gene: TRBV12-3/TRBV12-4
j_gene: TRBJ2-5
abundance: few
CDR3nt: TGTGCCAGCAGTTTAAAACAGGCCCTTGCCCAGTACTTC
CDR3aa: CASSLKQALAQYF

d_gene: TRBD1
v_gene: TRBV7-9
j_gene: TRBJ1-2
abundance: few
CDR3nt: TGTGCCAGCAGCTTAGACGGGACAGGGGGCGCCTATGGCTACACCTTC
CDR3aa: CASSLDGTGGAYGYTF

d_gene: TRBD2
v_gene: TRBV10-3
j_gene: TRBJ2-5
abundance: few
CDR3nt: TGTGCCAGCAGTCATCCGGGACTAGCCGGTGAGACCCAGTACTTC
CDR3aa: CASSHPGLAGETQYF

d_gene: -
v_gene: TRBV11-3
j_gene: TRBJ2-7
abundance: -
CDR3nt: TGTGCCAGCAGCTTAGGCCCTGGAAGCTCCTACGAGCAGTACTTC
CDR3aa: CASSLGPGSSYEQYF

d_gene: -
v_gene: TRBV2
j_gene: TRBJ2-3
abundance: -
CDR3nt: TGTGCCAGCAGTGCCCTGCCTGCGCAGTATTTT
CDR3aa: CASSALPAQYF

d_gene: TRBD1
v_gene: TRBV18
j_gene: TRBJ2-2
abundance: -
CDR3nt: TGTGCCAGCTCACACGGACAGGGAGGCACCGGGGAGCTGTTTTTT
CDR3aa: CASSHGQGGTGELFF